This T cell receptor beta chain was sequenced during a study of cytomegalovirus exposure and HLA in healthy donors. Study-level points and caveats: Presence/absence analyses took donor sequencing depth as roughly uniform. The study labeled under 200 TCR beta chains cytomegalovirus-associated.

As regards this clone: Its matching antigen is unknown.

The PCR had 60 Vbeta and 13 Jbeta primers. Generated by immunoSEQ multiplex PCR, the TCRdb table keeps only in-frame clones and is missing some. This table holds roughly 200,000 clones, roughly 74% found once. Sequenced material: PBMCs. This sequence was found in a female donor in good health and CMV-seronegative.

The CDR3 sequence: CASRVTGGTEAFF. The CDR3 region has the DNA TGTGCCAGCAGAGTAACAGGGGGCACTGAAGCTTTCTTT. The chain carries TRBV27 and TRBJ1-1; TRBD1 matches at 8 bases. The CDR3 covers 13 residues. Germline CDR1 reads MNHEY; CDR2 reads SMNVEV (reference sequence). After removal of 6 bases from V and 4 bases from J, the junction contained 4 bases not matched to a gene.